This T cell receptor (beta chain) came from a study of beta chain features in type 1 diabetes. Germline assignment: CDR1 SNHLY and CDR2 FYNNEI. The V end was cut by 3 bases, the J end by 6 bases, with 15 bases between. CDR3 length equals 15 residues. This clone was seen more than once but under ten times. The antigen is unknown. Reverse transcribing all isolated RNA meant expressed TCRB transcripts were sequenced. Some clones are missing from TCRdb's copy, which holds only in-frame ones; the method was immunoSEQ multiplex PCR. Of under 850,000 clones listed, roughly 12% are singletons. Notes on the study in general: A moderate, significant TCRB CDR3 shortening appeared in type 1 diabetes across four CD4+ subsets.

The genes are TRBV2 and TRBJ1-5; D may be TRBD1 (6 bases). The sequencing sample was made of naive CD4+ T cells from blood. The origin of this receptor is a young man with type 1 diabetes. Here the CDR3 reads CASSEERGGGQPQHF. Written as DNA, the CDR3 is TGTGCCAGCAGTGAGGAAAGGGGAGGGGGTCAGCCCCAGCATTTT.